A selection of T cell receptor beta chains follows, all from one sample in a study of cytotoxic CD8 clonotypes in ibrutinib-treated CLL. Produced via immunoSEQ multiplex PCR; TCRdb's table is partial and in-frame only. The sample lists tens of thousands of clones, roughly 50% seen once, with about 30% in the top ten. The sequencing used PBMCs, collected after 12 months of ibrutinib treatment. These receptors were taken from a human donor with chronic lymphocytic leukemia. The CDR3 runs from the conserved cysteine through the conserved F or W. Each record gives: V gene, CDR3 length, CDR3 protein.

v_gene: TRBV28
len: 13
CDR3aa: CASSPGTGGKLFF

v_gene: TRBV5-3
len: 15
CDR3aa: CASSSNRGLDEKLFF

v_gene: TRBV5-1
len: 16
CDR3aa: CASSQTILSGANVLTF

v_gene: TRBV4-1
len: 14
CDR3aa: CASSQDRGLNEQFF

v_gene: TRBV28
len: 15
CDR3aa: CASSYSLGSNQPQHF

v_gene: TRBV5-4
len: 15
CDR3aa: CASSLGGLAIETQYF

v_gene: TRBV6-6
len: 13
CDR3aa: CASSLDGFQPQHF

v_gene: TRBV6-1
len: 13
CDR3aa: CASSLGQLYGYTF

v_gene: TRBV27
len: 15
CDR3aa: CASSSRLAGSYEQYF

v_gene: TRBV5-1
len: 17
CDR3aa: CASSLFGAGGPTDTQYF

v_gene: TRBV7-2
len: 14
CDR3aa: CASSKGDRGSEQFF

v_gene: TRBV5-1
len: 16
CDR3aa: CASRLSGDPSGYGYTF

v_gene: TRBV5-1
len: 14
CDR3aa: CASSQRINTGELFF

v_gene: TRBV5-5
len: 15
CDR3aa: CASSLGPGSGNTIYF

v_gene: TRBV25-1
len: 15
CDR3aa: CASSEYEDLFDTQYF

v_gene: TRBV5-1
len: 15
CDR3aa: CASSSSGRGQETQYF

v_gene: TRBV5-1
len: 13
CDR3aa: CASSPQGLTEAFF

v_gene: TRBV28
len: 15
CDR3aa: CASSWAGTGGRELFF

v_gene: TRBV7-8
len: 15
CDR3aa: CASSPEPGSGQPQHF

v_gene: TRBV5-1
len: 14
CDR3aa: CASSLDRGAYGYTF

v_gene: TRBV2
len: 13
CDR3aa: CADRQQSSYEQYF

v_gene: TRBV21-1
len: 20
CDR3aa: CASSKGGDRTSNSSYNEQFF

v_gene: TRBV27
len: 12
CDR3aa: CASTTGTGKLFF

v_gene: TRBV7-2
len: 13
CDR3aa: CASSLVGYYGYTF

v_gene: TRBV15
len: 14
CDR3aa: CATSRPTGNTEAFF

v_gene: TRBV15
len: 15
CDR3aa: CATSRAGTGGREQFF

v_gene: TRBV4-1
len: 15
CDR3aa: CASSHPRGSGNTIYF

v_gene: TRBV29-1
len: 12
CDR3aa: CSVWSGTGVAFF

v_gene: TRBV7-8
len: 15
CDR3aa: CASSLSSASYNEQFF

v_gene: TRBV7-9
len: 14
CDR3aa: CASSQGGADTEAFF

v_gene: TRBV19
len: 16
CDR3aa: CASSIGLAGGSDTQYF

v_gene: TRBV18
len: 17
CDR3aa: CASSPPYGLSGTDTQYF

v_gene: TRBV15
len: 12
CDR3aa: CATSRDRYDTFF

v_gene: TRBV20-1
len: 10
CDR3aa: CSATSLTQYF

v_gene: TRBV6-1
len: 13
CDR3aa: CASSSQSIQPQHF